The next 12 T cell receptor beta chains were all read from a single sample in a study of blood T cell repertoires in COVID-19. TCRdb's table, derived via immunoSEQ multiplex PCR, lists solely in-frame clones and lacks some. The sample lists 50,000 to 65,000 clones, approximately 86% seen once, with more than 1% in the top ten. The sample was peripheral blood. These receptor sequences come from a man aged 35-49 years with acute or convalescent COVID-19.

This chain connects TRBV5-1 to TRBJ2-5; 7 bases agree with TRBD1. This CDR3 comprises 16 residues. J was trimmed by 5 bases and V by 4 bases; bases with no gene match: 14. CDR1 is SGHRS, CDR2 YFSETQ, per germline. CDR3 residues: CASSLGATGKGETQYF. As DNA, the CDR3 is TGCGCCAGCAGCCTGGGGGCGACAGGGAAGGGGGAGACCCAGTACTTC.

The V and J genes are TRBV2 and TRBJ2-2; TRBD1 agrees at 9 bases. V shed 9 bases and J 6 bases; nucleotides not matched to a gene: 5. The V gene's germline CDR1 is SNHLY and CDR2 FYNNEI. The CDR3 is made up of 13 amino acids. The CDR3 loop is CASQGQGPGELFF. The CDR3 region has the DNA TGTGCCAGTCAGGGACAGGGTCCCGGGGAGCTGTTTTTT.

The chain joins TRBV10-3 to TRBJ2-6; a possible D gene is TRBD2 (7 bases). This CDR3 is built from 16 residues. Germline values: CDR1 ENHRY, CDR2 SYGVKD. V gave up 10 bases and J gave up 0 bases, with 16 bases separating them. CDR3 sequence reads: CATGGHPGSGANVLTF. CDR3 nucleotides: TGTGCCACCGGGGGGCACCCCGGCTCTGGGGCCAACGTCCTGACTTTC.

This chain joins TRBV6-6 and TRBJ2-7; the match to TRBD2 covers 8 bases. The CDR3 has 16 residues. Germline-derived CDR1 and CDR2 are MNHNY and SVGAGI (reference sequence). V shed 5 bases and J 4 bases; nucleotides not matched to a gene: 13. The CDR3 bases are TGTGCCAGCAGTCGACTTAAGCGGGGGTCCAATTACGAGCAGTACTTC. Its protein is CASSRLKRGSNYEQYF.

Worth noting for this clone: The sample contains more than one DNA sequence encoding this CDR3. J is TRBJ1-5 and V is TRBV6-5, with 10 nucleotides matching TRBD1. V shed 6 bases and J 7 bases; nucleotides not matched to a gene: 6. CDR1 is MNHEY, CDR2 SVGAGI, per germline. The CDR3 loop spans 14 amino acids. CDR3 in amino acids: CASSKGQGYQPQHF. For the CDR3, the DNA is TGTGCCAGCAGCAAGGGACAGGGGTACCAGCCCCAGCATTTT.

The chain uses TRBV12-5 and TRBJ1-1; D gene ambiguous. Germline CDR1 is LGHNT and CDR2 is FRNRAP. There are 15 residues in the CDR3. Between the trimmed V and J ends, which lost 5 bases and 4 bases, there was a span of 17 bases. The CDR3 protein is CASGPTRALGTEAFF. For the CDR3, the DNA is TGTGCTAGTGGTCCTACGAGGGCCCTTGGCACTGAAGCTTTCTTT.

This clone was seen only once. The CDR3 region has the DNA TGTGCCAGCAGTCCTGGGACAGATGAGGGGCAGCCCCAGCATTTT. Amino acids: CASSPGTDEGQPQHF. The chain carries TRBV6-6 and TRBJ1-5, with 7 bases lining up with TRBD1. Germline CDR1 and CDR2: MNHNY and SVGAGI (reference sequence). CDR3 length: 15 residues. Trimming removed 5 bases from V and 7 bases from J; junction bases left unmatched: 11.

This clone has a handful of counts. The V and J genes are TRBV7-9 and TRBJ1-6, with 9 bases matching TRBD1. Losses at the gene ends were 3 bases for V and 8 bases for J; bases not matched to a gene: 2. This CDR3 is 14 amino acids long. CDR1 and CDR2 (germline): SEHNR, FQNEAQ (reference sequence). CDR3 sequence reads: CASSFWTGDSPLHF. In DNA form, the CDR3 reads TGTGCCAGCAGCTTCTGGACAGGGGATTCACCCCTCCACTTT.

This clone was seen once. J is TRBJ1-2 and V is TRBV3-1 (or the pseudogene TRBV3-2); D is perhaps TRBD1 (6 bases). CDR1 is LGHDT, CDR2 YNNKEL, per germline (reference sequence). V was trimmed by 3 bases and J by 4 bases, leaving 15 bases between them. This CDR3 contains 15 residues. The CDR3 sequence is CASSHAGRGSYGYTF. In nucleotides, the CDR3 is TGTGCCAGCAGCCATGCGGGTAGGGGGTCCTATGGCTACACCTTC.

The CDR3 region is CSVGGRMNTEAFF. CDR3 nucleotide sequence: TGCAGCGTTGGAGGGCGGATGAACACTGAAGCTTTCTTT. The chain links TRBV29-1 to TRBJ1-1, with no clear D. V lost 4 bases and J 0 bases, leaving 9 bases between the germline ends. Germline V lookup: CDR1 SQVTM, CDR2 ANQGSEA. The CDR3 contains 13 residues.

The chain uses TRBV5-1 and TRBJ2-1, with 12 bases that match TRBD2. Losses at the gene ends were 0 bases for V and 6 bases for J; bases not matched to a gene: 4. Germline V gene lookup returns CDR1 SGHRS and CDR2 YFSETQ. CDR3 length: 16 residues. CDR3 residues: CASSLEASGGANEQFF. The CDR3 DNA sequence: TGCGCCAGCAGCTTGGAGGCTAGCGGGGGGGCCAATGAGCAGTTCTTC.

This chain joins TRBV7-2 and TRBJ1-1, with D possibly matching TRBD1 (5 bases). V gave up 5 bases and J gave up 5 bases, with 15 bases separating them. There are 14 residues in the CDR3. Germline CDR1 reads SGHTA; CDR2 reads FQGNSA. DNA for the CDR3: TGTGCCAGCAGCCTACGGTTTGGGGCAACTGAAGCTTTCTTT. Its protein is CASSLRFGATEAFF.